This TCR beta chain was identified during a study of tumor-infiltrating lymphocytes in primary liver carcinoma. Study-wide findings and caveats: Tumor-adjacent and tumor-blood pairs showed less overlap than tumor region pairs.

Points on this clonotype: Antigen unknown. An end of the junction does not agree with germline; a read error may underlie this.

CDR1 is MDHEN and CDR2 is SYDVKM in the germline V gene. This CDR3 contains 14 residues. Starting material of 500 to 600 ng total RNA yielded TCR beta cDNA via a constant-region primer. Libraries covering TCR beta were generated through three nested multiplex PCR rounds (using a slightly modified ARM-PCR). TRBV1-TRBV30 forward and Cbeta reverse primers drove the first two approximately 11-cycle rounds. TCRdb re-analysed the multiplex PCR reads in MiXCR, keeping a single row per CDR3 protein. Counted here are about 100,000 distinct CDR3 sequences, approximately 71% occurring once; the ten biggest clones make up 9.5% to 10%. From approximately 20-30 mg of unsorted bulk tissue, DNA and RNA were co-extracted together. Chronic HBV infection, which was untreated, was present in the patients. All tumor specimens exceeded 90% viable tumor cells.

This receptor was taken from a woman aged 55-75 years with primary liver carcinoma and hepatitis B virus infection. What was sequenced was liver tumor tissue from sampling region 5. Sample subset: tumor region T5, tumor centre. This chain uses TRBV28 with TRBJ2-4, with D possibly matching TRBD2 (5 bases). The CDR3, as DNA: TGTGCCAGCTGTTTAGCGAGGGCCAAAAACATTCAGTACTTC. Its translation: CASCLARAKNIQYF.